The 17 T cell receptor beta chains below all came from one sample that was sequenced in a study of blood T cell repertoires in COVID-19. Profiled with immunoSEQ multiplex PCR; TCRdb holds only in-frame clones, not every one. The sample consists of about 480,000 clones, roughly 90% of them appearing once. Sequenced material: PBMCs or T cells enriched from blood (not recorded which). These receptors came from a woman between 35 and 50 years old who had recovered from COVID-19.

This chain uses TRBV5-5 with TRBJ1-2; 9 bases fit TRBD1. Germline CDR1 is SGHKS and CDR2 is YYEKEE (reference sequence). The V and J ends lost 0 bases and 4 bases, in that order; junction bases with no gene match: 13. The CDR3 totals 18 residues. CDR3 protein: CASSLEVGQGFQGYGYTF. CDR3 nucleotide sequence: TGTGCCAGCAGCTTGGAGGTGGGACAGGGCTTCCAAGGCTATGGCTACACCTTC.

The chain is built from TRBV5-5 and TRBJ2-7; 9 bases agree with TRBD1. The CDR3 has 15 residues. From germline, CDR1 is SGHKS and CDR2 YYEKEE (reference sequence). The trim removed 4 bases at V and 2 bases at J, leaving 7 bases unmatched. The CDR3: CASSLGTGSTYEQYF. The CDR3 DNA reads TGTGCCAGCAGCCTCGGGACAGGGTCGACCTACGAGCAGTACTTC.

The chain has TRBV4-3 and TRBJ1-1; D remains ambiguous. Germline V gene sequence: CDR1 LGHNA, CDR2 YSLEER. V was cut by 0 bases and J by 3 bases, with 5 bases left in between. The length of the CDR3 is 13 residues. The CDR3 DNA reads as TGCGCCAGCAGCCAAGAAGCGTACACTGAAGCTTTCTTT. Translated, it gives CASSQEAYTEAFF.

The CDR3 is CASSSGTSGRLAYEQYF. The CDR3 DNA reads TGTGCCAGCAGCTCGGGGACTAGCGGGAGGCTCGCCTACGAGCAGTACTTC. This rearrangement joins TRBV11-2 to TRBJ2-7; 15 bases are a match to TRBD2. The trim removed 4 bases at V and 2 bases at J, leaving 6 bases unmatched. Germline V gene data show CDR1 as SGHAT and CDR2 as FQNNGV. The CDR3 loop spans 17 amino acids.

The V call is TRBV30, the J call TRBJ1-2, with D tentatively TRBD1 (5 bases). V was clipped by 4 bases and J by 5 bases, with 14 bases between them. CDR3 length equals 13 residues. Per the germline V gene, CDR1 is GTSNPN and CDR2 is SVGIG (reference sequence). The CDR3 reads CAWTEPGRYGYTF. The CDR3 DNA reads as TGTGCCTGGACAGAACCAGGGCGGTATGGCTACACCTTC.

The genes are TRBV4-1 and TRBJ2-1; D call uncertain. The germline CDR1 and CDR2 sequences are MGHRA and YSYEKL. V was shortened by 0 bases and J by 3 bases, with 9 bases between the two germline ends. The CDR3 sequence is 15 residues long. The CDR3 coding sequence is TGCGCCAGCAGCCAAGAGTACACCGACTACAATGAGCAGTTCTTC. This sequence encodes CASSQEYTDYNEQFF.

V is TRBV4-3 and J is TRBJ2-1; the D is unclear. CDR1 is LGHNA, CDR2 YSLEER, per germline. V lost 1 base, J lost 3 bases, and 7 bases lay in between. The CDR3 runs to 14 residues. CDR3 in DNA: TGCGCCAGCAGCCAAGGTGAGAACTACAATGAGCAGTTCTTC. Its translation is CASSQGENYNEQFF.

The chain couples TRBV18 to TRBJ1-2; 11 bases match TRBD1. Germline lookup yields CDR1 KGHSH and CDR2 LQKENI. This CDR3 has 16 amino acids. Trimming at V came to 4 bases and at J to 4 bases, leaving 8 bases not matched to a gene. This CDR3 reads CASSQPGTGGSYGYTF. The DNA for the CDR3 is TGTGCCAGCTCACAACCCGGGACAGGGGGTTCCTATGGCTACACCTTC.

The chain employs TRBV21-1 and TRBJ1-5. TRBV21-1 is a pseudogene. The CDR3 runs to 19 residues. DNA for the CDR3: TGTGCCAGCAGCCCTATAAGAGAGGTGGGGGGGACTCGAAATCAGCCCCAGCATTTT. It encodes CASSPIREVGGTRNQPQHF.

This rearrangement joins TRBV19 to TRBJ2-5; TRBD2 aligns across 8 bases. Trimming removed 5 bases from V and 2 bases from J; junction bases left unmatched: 7. Germline assignment: CDR1 LNHDA and CDR2 SQIVND (reference sequence). The CDR3 extends over 15 amino acids. CDR3 DNA: TGTGCCAGTAGTTCGGGAGGGCCCCCACAAGAGACCCAGTACTTC. Translation: CASSSGGPPQETQYF.

This sequence joins TRBV30 and TRBJ1-2, with D unclear. The CDR3 is made up of 14 amino acids. Germline-derived CDR1 and CDR2 are GTSNPN and SVGIG (reference sequence). V dropped 2 bases and J dropped 2 bases, with 12 bases sitting between them. The CDR3 DNA sequence: TGTGCCTGGAGTCACGACCGAGGCAACTATGGCTACACCTTC. Translating gives CAWSHDRGNYGYTF.

The chain carries TRBV27 and TRBJ2-3; TRBD2 matches at 13 bases. V was pared by 5 bases and J by 2 bases, with 16 bases of the junction left unmatched. From germline, CDR1 is MNHEY and CDR2 SMNVEV (reference sequence). This CDR3 region has 20 residues. Here the CDR3 reads CASSPTPGLAGLSLTDTQYF. The CDR3 coding sequence is TGTGCCAGCAGTCCCACCCCGGGACTAGCGGGATTATCCCTCACAGATACGCAGTATTTT.

V usage is TRBV21-1 and J usage is TRBJ2-7; the table's D call, TRBD1, was not checked against the DNA. TRBV21-1 is described as a pseudogene. CDR3 size: 14 residues. DNA for the CDR3: TGTGCCAGCACCTGTGGGGGACACTACTACGAGCAGTACTTC. It encodes CASTCGGHYYEQYF.

The rearrangement links TRBV18 to TRBJ1-1; 9 bases map to TRBD1. This CDR3 region has 15 residues. Germline CDR1 and CDR2: KGHSH and LQKENI. Trimming cost V 3 bases and J 5 bases; bases outside gene matches: 7. The CDR3 DNA reads as TGTGCCAGCTCACCCCGGACAGGGGATTGGACTGAAGCTTTCTTT. Translating it yields CASSPRTGDWTEAFF.

The V call is TRBV4-3, the J call TRBJ1-3; D is unclear. The CDR3 has 16 residues. Trimming cost V 3 bases and J 2 bases, with 14 bases left between them. The germline V gene has CDR1 LGHNA and CDR2 YSLEER. CDR3 sequence (DNA): TGCGCCAGCAGCCATCCCCGAAGCGGGCCTGGAAACACCATATATTTT. It is translated as CASSHPRSGPGNTIYF.

CDR3 protein: CAISGSLWADRNTIYF. CDR3 in DNA: TGTGCCATCAGTGGCTCGTTATGGGCAGATAGAAACACCATATATTTT. This chain links TRBV10-3 with TRBJ1-3; the D is unclear. Germline CDR1 reads ENHRY; CDR2 reads SYGVKD. The CDR3 contains 16 residues. The V and J ends lost 4 bases and 5 bases respectively, with 18 bases between them.

The chain carries TRBV27 and TRBJ1-1; TRBD1 matches 8 bases. With 6 bases clipped from V and 5 bases from J, the junction kept 11 bases outside the gene matches. This CDR3 has 15 amino acids. Germline loops: CDR1 MNHEY, CDR2 SMNVEV (reference sequence). CDR3 loop: CASRVMQGAGTEAFF. CDR3 coding DNA: TGTGCCAGCAGGGTGATGCAGGGGGCGGGGACTGAAGCTTTCTTT.